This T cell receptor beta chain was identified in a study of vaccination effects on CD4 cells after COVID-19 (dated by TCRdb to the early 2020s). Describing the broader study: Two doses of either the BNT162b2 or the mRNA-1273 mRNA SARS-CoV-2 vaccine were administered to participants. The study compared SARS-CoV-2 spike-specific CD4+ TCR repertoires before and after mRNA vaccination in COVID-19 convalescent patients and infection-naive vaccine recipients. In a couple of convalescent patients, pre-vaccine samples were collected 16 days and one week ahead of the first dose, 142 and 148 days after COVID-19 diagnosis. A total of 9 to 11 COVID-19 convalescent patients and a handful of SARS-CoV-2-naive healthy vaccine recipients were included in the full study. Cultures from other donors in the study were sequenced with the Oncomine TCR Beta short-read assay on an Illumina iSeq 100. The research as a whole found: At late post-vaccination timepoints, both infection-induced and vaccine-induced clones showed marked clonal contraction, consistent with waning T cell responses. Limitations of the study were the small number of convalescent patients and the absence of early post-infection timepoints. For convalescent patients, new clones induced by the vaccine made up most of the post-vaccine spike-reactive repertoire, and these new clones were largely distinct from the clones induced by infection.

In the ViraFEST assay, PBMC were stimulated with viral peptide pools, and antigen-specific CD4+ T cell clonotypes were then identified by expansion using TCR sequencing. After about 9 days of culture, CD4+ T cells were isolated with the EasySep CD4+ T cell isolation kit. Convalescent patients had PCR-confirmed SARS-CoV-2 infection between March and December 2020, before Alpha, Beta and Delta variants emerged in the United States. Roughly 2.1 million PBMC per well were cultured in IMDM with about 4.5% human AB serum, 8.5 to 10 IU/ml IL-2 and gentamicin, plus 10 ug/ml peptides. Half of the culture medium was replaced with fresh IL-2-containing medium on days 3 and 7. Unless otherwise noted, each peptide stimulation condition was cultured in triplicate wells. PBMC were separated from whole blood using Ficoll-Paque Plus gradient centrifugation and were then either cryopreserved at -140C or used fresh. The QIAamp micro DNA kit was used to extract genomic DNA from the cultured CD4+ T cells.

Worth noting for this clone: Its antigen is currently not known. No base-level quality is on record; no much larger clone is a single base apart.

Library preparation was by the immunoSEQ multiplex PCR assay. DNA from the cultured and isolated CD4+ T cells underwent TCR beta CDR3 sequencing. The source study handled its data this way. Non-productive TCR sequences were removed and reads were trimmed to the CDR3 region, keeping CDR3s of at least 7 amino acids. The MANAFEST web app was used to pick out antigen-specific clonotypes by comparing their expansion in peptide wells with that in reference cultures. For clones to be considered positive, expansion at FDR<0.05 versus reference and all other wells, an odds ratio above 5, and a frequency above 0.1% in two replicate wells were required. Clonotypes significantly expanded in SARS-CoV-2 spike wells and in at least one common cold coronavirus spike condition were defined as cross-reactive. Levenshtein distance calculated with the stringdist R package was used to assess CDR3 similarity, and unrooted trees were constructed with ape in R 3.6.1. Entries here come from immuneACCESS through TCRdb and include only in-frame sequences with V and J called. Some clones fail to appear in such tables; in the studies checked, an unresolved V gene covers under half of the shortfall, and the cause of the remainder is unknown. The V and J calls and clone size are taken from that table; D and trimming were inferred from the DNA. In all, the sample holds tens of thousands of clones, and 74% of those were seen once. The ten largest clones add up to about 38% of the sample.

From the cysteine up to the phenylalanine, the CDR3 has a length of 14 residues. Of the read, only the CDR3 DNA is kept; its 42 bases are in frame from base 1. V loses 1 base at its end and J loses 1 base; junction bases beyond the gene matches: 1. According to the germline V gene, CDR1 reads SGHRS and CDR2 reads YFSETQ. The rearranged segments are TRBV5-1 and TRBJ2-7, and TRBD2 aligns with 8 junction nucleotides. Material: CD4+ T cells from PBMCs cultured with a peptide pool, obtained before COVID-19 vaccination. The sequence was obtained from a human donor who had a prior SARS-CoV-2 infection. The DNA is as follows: TGCGCCAGCAGCTTGACTAGCGGTTCCTACGAGCAGTACTTC. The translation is CASSLTSGSYEQYF. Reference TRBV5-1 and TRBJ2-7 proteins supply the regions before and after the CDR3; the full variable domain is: KAGVTQTPRYLIKTRGQQVTLSCSPISGHRSVSWYQQTPGQGLQFLFEYFSETQRNKGNFPGRFSGRQFSNSRSEMNVSTLELGDSALYLCASSLTSGSYEQYFGPGTRLTVT.